This is a list of T cell receptor beta chains from one sample in a study of blood T cell repertoires in COVID-19. Sequencing was performed with immunoSEQ multiplex PCR; in TCRdb, only in-frame clones are kept and a portion is missing. The table shows about 150,000 clones, with roughly 78% occurring only once. The sample taken for sequencing was peripheral blood. Receptor source: a human donor with acute or convalescent COVID-19. The donor label of this sample is uncertain. Both conserved end residues are part of each CDR3. The D gene is left open where the match is weak.

v_call: TRBV2; d_call: -; j_call: TRBJ1-2; cdr3_aa: CASSGGVHDYTF; cdr3_nt: TGTGCCAGCAGCGGGGGAGTCCATGACTACACCTTC
v_call: TRBV10-3; d_call: -; j_call: TRBJ1-5; cdr3_aa: CAISEAGYQPQHF; cdr3_nt: TGTGCCATCAGTGAAGCAGGCTATCAGCCCCAGCATTTT
v_call: TRBV6-5; d_call: TRBD1; j_call: TRBJ1-2; cdr3_aa: CASSYSRTGGSYGYTF; cdr3_nt: TGTGCCAGCAGTTACTCCCGGACAGGGGGTTCCTATGGCTACACCTTC
v_call: TRBV9; d_call: -; j_call: TRBJ1-2; cdr3_aa: CASSAQGHPTGGYTF; cdr3_nt: TGTGCCAGCAGCGCCCAGGGCCATCCGACGGGTGGCTACACCTTC
v_call: TRBV6-5; d_call: -; j_call: TRBJ2-5; cdr3_aa: CASRDRLARETQYF; cdr3_nt: TGTGCCAGCAGAGACAGGCTTGCCCGGGAGACCCAGTACTTC
v_call: TRBV9; d_call: TRBD1; j_call: TRBJ1-2; cdr3_aa: CASSARGTGSYGYTF; cdr3_nt: TGTGCCAGCAGCGCCAGGGGGACAGGGTCATATGGCTACACCTTC
v_call: TRBV20-1; d_call: TRBD2; j_call: TRBJ2-1; cdr3_aa: CSASEQRGFYNEQFF; cdr3_nt: TGCAGTGCTAGTGAACAGCGGGGCTTCTACAATGAGCAGTTCTTC
v_call: TRBV10-3; d_call: -; j_call: TRBJ1-2; cdr3_aa: CAISADSPPYGYTF; cdr3_nt: TGTGCCATCAGCGCAGACAGCCCCCCCTATGGCTACACCTTC
v_call: TRBV7-3; d_call: -; j_call: TRBJ1-3; cdr3_aa: CASSLMAGNTIYF; cdr3_nt: TGTGCCAGCAGCTTAATGGCAGGAAACACCATATATTTT
v_call: TRBV18; d_call: -; j_call: TRBJ1-2; cdr3_aa: CASSPTGYGYTF; cdr3_nt: TGTGCCAGCTCACCAACGGGGTATGGCTACACCTTC
v_call: TRBV5-1; d_call: TRBD2; j_call: TRBJ2-3; cdr3_aa: CASSLEAGAGRTDTQYF; cdr3_nt: TGCGCCAGCAGCTTGGAGGCGGGAGCGGGGCGCACAGATACGCAGTATTTT
v_call: TRBV6-5; d_call: -; j_call: TRBJ1-6; cdr3_aa: CASGRLGSPLHF; cdr3_nt: TGTGCCAGCGGGAGGCTCGGGTCACCCCTCCACTTT
v_call: TRBV7-8; d_call: TRBD1; j_call: TRBJ1-2; cdr3_aa: CANSLSVGGTGGMGGYTF; cdr3_nt: TGTGCCAACAGCTTATCGGTTGGGGGGACAGGGGGAATGGGTGGCTACACCTTC
v_call: TRBV13; d_call: TRBD1; j_call: TRBJ1-4; cdr3_aa: CASSRGTGFPNEKLFF; cdr3_nt: TGTGCCAGCAGCAGAGGGACAGGGTTTCCTAATGAAAAACTGTTTTTT
v_call: TRBV7-9; d_call: -; j_call: TRBJ1-2; cdr3_aa: CASSLAGAGGYTF; cdr3_nt: TGTGCCAGCAGCTTAGCGGGGGCAGGTGGCTACACCTTC
v_call: TRBV30; d_call: -; j_call: TRBJ1-6; cdr3_aa: CAWRQSNSPLHF; cdr3_nt: TGTGCCTGGAGACAGTCCAATTCACCCCTCCACTTT
v_call: TRBV19; d_call: TRBD1; j_call: TRBJ1-2; cdr3_aa: CASSTSYLDRGREGYTF; cdr3_nt: TGTGCCAGTAGTACCTCTTATTTGGACAGGGGTCGGGAAGGCTACACCTTC